This T cell receptor (beta chain) was identified in a study of identical twins. Study results and caveats: Abundant cord blood beta clonotypes carried fewer insertions; memory repertoires showed none. Beta out-of-frame twin sharing showed a weaker excess.

With regard to this clonotype: What it binds is not known.

TCRdb reanalysed the 5' RACE reads using MiXCR and keeps one entry per CDR3 protein. This sample has 460,000 or so distinct CDR3 sequences; 11% to 15% occur once, and the top ten carry roughly 0.5%. V gave up 2 bases and J gave up 0 bases, with 8 bases separating them. Germline loops: CDR1 SGDLS, CDR2 YYNGEE. The CDR3 loop spans 15 amino acids. Healthy Caucasian individuals made up all the donors. The sample also formed part of further work on yellow fever vaccine responses in identical twins.

This clonotype was sampled from a woman between 18 and 29 years old in good health. The specimen was CD4+ T cells sorted from blood. The chain carries TRBV9 and TRBJ2-2, with unresolved D. The CDR3 loop reads CASSVFSANTGELFF. The CDR3 region has the DNA TGTGCCAGCAGCGTCTTCAGCGCGAACACCGGGGAGCTGTTTTTT.